This T cell receptor beta chain originates from a study of early T cells in non-severe SARS-CoV-2 infection. Study summary: Unsorted whole blood bulk RNA was sequenced, with unpaired chains. Findings and limits, study-wide: Private and CD4 specificities were missed by VDJdb matching, which favored anti-spike CD8 responses.

The library protocol tagged individual cDNA molecules with unique molecular identifiers. MiXCR was run by TCRdb on the 5' RACE reads, yielding one entry per CDR3 protein. Of about 61,000 distinct CDR3 sequences listed, around 12% were seen once; the top ten hold approximately 1.2%. Comment on this clonotype: What it binds is unknown.

Trimming took off 6 bases at V and 0 bases at J, with 10 bases between the two ends. The CDR3 is made up of 14 amino acids. The clonotype comes from an adult who was a healthcare worker with PCR-confirmed SARS-CoV-2 infection or an uninfected control (not recorded which). The donor label of this sample is uncertain. The starting material was whole blood, obtained at baseline. The V call is TRBV12-3 or TRBV12-4, the J call TRBJ2-3; D unclear. This CDR3 is CASRFGRSTDTQYF. CDR3 sequence (DNA): TGTGCCAGCAGGTTTGGCAGAAGCACAGATACGCAGTATTTT.